Reported below is one TCR beta chain. Ages ranged from about 18 to 89 years, with residence in around 24 US areas. Authors' methods: Amplification from reference gene primers served as the basis for estimated nucleated cell counts. Clones were read by immunoSEQ multiplex PCR, and TCRdb kept only the in-frame ones, dropping some. That table gives V, J and clone size, and the DNA gave D and trimming. This sample has some 300,000 clones, with 85% to 90% found just once. These data originate in a study of blood T cell repertoires in COVID-19. CDR1 and CDR2 (germline): SGHVS, FQNEAQ. The CDR3 has 16 amino acids. Trimming took off 3 bases at V and 0 bases at J, with 11 bases between the two ends.

The J gene is TRBJ1-4, the V gene TRBV7-8; no definite D call. The sequenced material came from PBMCs or T cells enriched from blood (not recorded which). The sequence came from a man aged 25 to 40 who had recovered from COVID-19. The DNA for the CDR3 is TGTGCCAGCAGCTTCGACCGGGAAACAACTAATGAAAAACTGTTTTTT. Translating gives CASSFDRETTNEKLFF.